What follows are 8 T cell receptor beta chains derived from one specimen sequenced in a study of T cells after yellow fever vaccination. Each CDR3 protein is one row after TCRdb ran MiXCR on the 5' RACE reads. This table holds around 340,000 distinct CDR3 sequences, around an eighth found once. This sample comprised CD4+ T cells sorted from PBMCs, obtained 15 days after the yellow fever booster vaccination. Every receptor here comes from a man aged 18 to 30 who received the YFV17D yellow fever vaccine.

This clonotype was counted only a few times. The chain uses TRBV7-9 and TRBJ2-3, with TRBD2 matching over 7 bases. The J segment lost 11 bases and the V segment lost 3 bases, leaving 11 bases of the junction unmatched. CDR3 length: 14 amino acids. Germline V CDR1 and CDR2: SEHNR, FQNEAQ (reference sequence). The CDR3 loop is CASSFSRTSEVQYF. CDR3 nucleotides: TGTGCCAGCAGCTTCTCCCGGACTAGTGAGGTGCAGTATTTT.

This clonotype was counted at least ten times. V and J are TRBV4-1 and TRBJ2-7; D not certain. V was pared by 3 bases and J by 6 bases, with 9 bases between. The germline V gene encodes CDR1 MGHRA and CDR2 YSYEKL. This CDR3 comprises 12 residues. The CDR3, as DNA: TGCGCCAGCAGCCAGCCTTCTCGCGAGCAGTACTTC. This sequence encodes CASSQPSREQYF.

The chain uses TRBV2 and TRBJ1-2, with D perhaps TRBD1 (6 bases). Germline V CDR1 and CDR2: SNHLY, FYNNEI. V was trimmed by 10 bases and J by 4 bases, leaving 19 bases between them. The length of the CDR3 is 14 residues. In DNA, the CDR3 is TGTGCCACCCGAGGAGGGGGGCTGGGCTATGGCTACACCTTC. Translated: CATRGGGLGYGYTF.

In its sample, this clonotype was seen a few times. The chain carries TRBV20-1 and TRBJ2-7; the D is unclear. V lost 3 bases and J 3 bases, leaving 12 bases between the germline ends. This CDR3 has 13 amino acids. Germline CDR1 DFQATT, CDR2 SNEGSKA (reference sequence). CDR3 bases: TGCAGTGCTAGGGCTTCAACCGTCTACGAGCAGTACGTC. Translated: CSARASTVYEQYV.

This clonotype occurred a few times. The chain carries TRBV7-3 and TRBJ1-1; 7 bases are shared with TRBD1. Germline assignment: CDR1 SGHTA and CDR2 FQGTGA. Trimming took 1 base from V and 8 from J; bases not matched to a gene: 7. This CDR3 has 14 residues. The CDR3 protein is CASSLSGGDSEAFF. Written as DNA, the CDR3 is TGTGCCAGCAGCTTAAGTGGGGGGGACAGCGAAGCTTTCTTT.

This clonotype was seen only a few times. The gene calls are TRBV6-5 and TRBJ2-1, with a possible D match to TRBD2 (5 bases). From germline, CDR1 is MNHEY and CDR2 SVGAGI. This CDR3 is built from 17 residues. Trimming took off 5 bases at V and 6 bases at J, with 23 bases between the two ends. CDR3 sequence: CASSQPGLPERVNEQFF. For the CDR3, the DNA is TGTGCCAGCAGTCAGCCGGGGTTGCCGGAGCGAGTCAATGAGCAGTTCTTC.

This clonotype turned up a few times. The CDR3 region is CAISESRTGDSPLHF. CDR3 coding DNA: TGTGCCATCAGTGAGTCTAGGACAGGGGATTCACCCCTCCACTTT. The V call is TRBV10-3, the J call TRBJ1-6, with 9 bases identical to TRBD1. After removal of 0 bases from V and 8 bases from J, the junction contained 2 bases not matched to a gene. The CDR3 spans 15 residues. Germline lookup yields CDR1 ENHRY and CDR2 SYGVKD.

This clonotype has just a few counts. In DNA, the CDR3 is TGTGCCAGCAGTTACCCTAACCGAAGGCGACTAGCAGTGGGGAATACGCAGTATTTT. Translation gives CASSYPNRRRLAVGNTQYF. The chain joins TRBV6-2 or TRBV6-3 to TRBJ2-3; 7 bases line up with TRBD2. Per the germline V gene, CDR1 is MNHEY and CDR2 is SVGEGT. Trimming cost V 2 bases and J 7 bases; bases outside gene matches: 21. The CDR3 extends over 19 amino acids.